This T cell receptor (beta chain) derives from a study of blood T cell repertoires in COVID-19. On the study more broadly: Two negative PCRs, clearance, or symptom resolution had been documented for recovered Cohort 3 donors. In each case, the material was cDNA or gDNA derived from T cells, B-cell-depleted T cells, or PBMCs.

The assay was immunoSEQ multiplex PCR, and TCRdb's table has in-frame clones only and misses some. This table has 250,000 to 300,000 clones, 70% to 90% appearing once. V lost 3 bases to trimming and J lost 0 bases; unmatched junction nucleotides: 5. CDR3 length equals 16 residues. Germline V CDR1 and CDR2: SGHKS, YYEKEE (reference sequence). The source is a woman aged 55-70 years in a cohort exposed to, infected with or recovered from COVID-19 (not recorded which). Sequencing was carried out using PBMCs or T cells enriched from blood (not recorded which). The chain recombines TRBV5-5 with TRBJ2-1; 8 bases agree with TRBD2. CDR3 sequence: CASSSLAGSSYNEQFF. For the CDR3, the DNA is TGTGCCAGCAGCTCCCTAGCGGGCAGCTCCTACAATGAGCAGTTCTTC.